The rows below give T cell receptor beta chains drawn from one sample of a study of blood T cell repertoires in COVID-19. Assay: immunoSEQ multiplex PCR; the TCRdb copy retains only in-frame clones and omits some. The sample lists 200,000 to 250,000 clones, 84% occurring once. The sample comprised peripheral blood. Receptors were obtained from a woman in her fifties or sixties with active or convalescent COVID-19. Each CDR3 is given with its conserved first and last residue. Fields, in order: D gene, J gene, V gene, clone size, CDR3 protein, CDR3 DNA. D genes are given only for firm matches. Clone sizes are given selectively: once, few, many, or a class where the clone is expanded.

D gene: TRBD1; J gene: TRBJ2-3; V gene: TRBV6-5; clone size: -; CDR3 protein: CASRTGTGGAKTQYF; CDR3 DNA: TGTGCCAGCAGGACCGGGACAGGGGGCGCGAAAACGCAGTATTTT
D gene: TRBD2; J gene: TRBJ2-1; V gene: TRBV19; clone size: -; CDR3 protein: CASSGTSGLTSEQFF; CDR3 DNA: TGTGCCAGTAGCGGGACTAGCGGGCTTACTAGTGAGCAGTTCTTC
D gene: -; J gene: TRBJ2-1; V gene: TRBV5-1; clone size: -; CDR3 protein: CASRQGEGYNEQFF; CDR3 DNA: TGCGCCAGCAGACAGGGCGAAGGGTACAATGAGCAGTTCTTC
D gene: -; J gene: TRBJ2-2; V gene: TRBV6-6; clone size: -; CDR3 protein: CASSLDRNTGELFF; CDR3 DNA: TGTGCCAGCAGCTTGGACAGGAACACCGGGGAGCTGTTTTTT
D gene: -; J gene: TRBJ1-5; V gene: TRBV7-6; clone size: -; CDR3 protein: CASSLGRAPSNQPQHF; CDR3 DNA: TGTGCCAGCAGCTTAGGCAGGGCGCCTAGCAATCAGCCCCAGCATTTT
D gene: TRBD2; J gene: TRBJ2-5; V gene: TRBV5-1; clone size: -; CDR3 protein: CASSRGGLAEETQYF; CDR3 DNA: TGCGCCAGCAGCCGGGGGGGACTAGCCGAAGAGACCCAGTACTTC
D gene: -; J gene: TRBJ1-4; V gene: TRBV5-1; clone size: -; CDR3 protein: CASSLQGTNEKLFF; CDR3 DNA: TGCGCCAGCAGCTTGCAGGGGACTAATGAAAAACTGTTTTTT
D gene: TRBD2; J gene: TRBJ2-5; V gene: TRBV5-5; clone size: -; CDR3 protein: CASSLLLAGGLTQETQYF; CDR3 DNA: TGTGCCAGCAGCTTGCTACTAGCGGGGGGCCTAACCCAAGAGACCCAGTACTTC
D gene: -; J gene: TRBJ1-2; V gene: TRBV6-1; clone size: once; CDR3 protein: CASSEGGNYGYTF; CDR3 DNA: TGTGCCAGCAGTGAAGGCGGGAACTATGGCTACACCTTC
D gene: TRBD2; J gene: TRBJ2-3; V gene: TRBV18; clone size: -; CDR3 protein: CASSEQAGTQYF; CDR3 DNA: TGTGCCAGCTCAGAGCAAGCGGGGACGCAGTATTTT
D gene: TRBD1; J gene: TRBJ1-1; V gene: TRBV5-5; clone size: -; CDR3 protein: CASSGAGQAITEAFF; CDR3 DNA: TGTGCCAGCAGCGGGGCGGGACAGGCGATAACTGAAGCTTTCTTT
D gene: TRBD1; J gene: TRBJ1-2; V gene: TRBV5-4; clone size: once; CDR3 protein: CASSIGTGPNYGYTF; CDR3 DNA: TGTGCCAGCAGCATAGGGACAGGGCCTAACTATGGCTACACCTTC
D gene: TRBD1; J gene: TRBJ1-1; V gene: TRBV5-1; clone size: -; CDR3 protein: CASSRDRAYSEAFF; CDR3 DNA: TGCGCCAGCAGCCGAGACAGGGCCTACTCTGAAGCTTTCTTT
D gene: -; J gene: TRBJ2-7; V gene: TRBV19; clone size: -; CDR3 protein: CASSSRPTTYEQYF; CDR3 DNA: TGTGCCAGTAGTTCACGGCCGACAACCTACGAGCAGTACTTC
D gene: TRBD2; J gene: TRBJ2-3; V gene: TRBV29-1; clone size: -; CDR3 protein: CSVKRVAGSSTDTQYF; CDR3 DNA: TGCAGCGTAAAAAGGGTAGCGGGGAGTAGCACAGATACGCAGTATTTT
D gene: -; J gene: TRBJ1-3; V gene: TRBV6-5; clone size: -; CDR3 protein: CASSYGTRYGNTIYF; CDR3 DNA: TGTGCCAGCAGTTACGGTACAAGATACGGAAACACCATATATTTT
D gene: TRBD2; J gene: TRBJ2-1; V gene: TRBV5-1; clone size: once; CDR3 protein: CASSPTSGYNEQFF; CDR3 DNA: TGCGCCAGCAGCCCGACTAGCGGCTACAATGAGCAGTTCTTC
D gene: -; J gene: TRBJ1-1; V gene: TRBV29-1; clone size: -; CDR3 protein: CSAHQVNTEAFF; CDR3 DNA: TGCAGCGCTCACCAGGTGAACACTGAAGCTTTCTTT
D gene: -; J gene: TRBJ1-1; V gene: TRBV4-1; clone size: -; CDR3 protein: CASSQSMWGLTEAFF; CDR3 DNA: TGCGCCAGCAGCCAATCGATGTGGGGGCTCACTGAAGCTTTCTTT
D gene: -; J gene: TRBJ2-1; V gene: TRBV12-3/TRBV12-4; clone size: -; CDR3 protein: CASAYNEQFF; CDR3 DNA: TGTGCCTCGGCCTACAATGAGCAGTTCTTC
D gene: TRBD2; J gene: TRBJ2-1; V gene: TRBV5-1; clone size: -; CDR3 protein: CASSVGLAGGAASYNEQFF; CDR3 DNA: TGCGCCAGCAGCGTAGGACTAGCGGGAGGAGCCGCCTCCTACAATGAGCAGTTCTTC
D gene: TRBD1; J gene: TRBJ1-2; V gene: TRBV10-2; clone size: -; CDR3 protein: CASSESGQGPPGYGYTF; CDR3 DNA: TGCGCCAGCAGTGAATCAGGACAGGGGCCACCGGGATATGGCTACACCTTC
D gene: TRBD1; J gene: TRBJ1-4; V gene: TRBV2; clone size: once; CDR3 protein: CASNRDRAHNEKLFF; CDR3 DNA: TGTGCCAGCAATCGGGACAGGGCTCATAATGAAAAACTGTTTTTT
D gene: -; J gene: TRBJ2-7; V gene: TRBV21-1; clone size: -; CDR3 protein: CARDRGRNEQYF; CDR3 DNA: TGTGCCAGGGACAGGGGGCGGAACGAGCAGTACTTC
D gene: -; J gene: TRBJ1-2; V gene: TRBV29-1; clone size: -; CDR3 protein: CSVAGTRTNYGYTF; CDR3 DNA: TGCAGCGTGGCCGGGACACGTACTAACTATGGCTACACCTTC
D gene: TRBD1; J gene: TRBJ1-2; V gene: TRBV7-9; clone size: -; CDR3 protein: CASSLQTTGGNYGYTF; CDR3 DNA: TGTGCCAGCAGCCTACAGACGACAGGGGGAAACTATGGCTACACCTTC
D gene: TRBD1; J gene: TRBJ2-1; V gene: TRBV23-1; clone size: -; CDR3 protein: CASSHPGTGPYNEQFF; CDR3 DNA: TGCGCCAGCAGTCACCCCGGGACAGGGCCTTACAATGAGCAGTTCTTC
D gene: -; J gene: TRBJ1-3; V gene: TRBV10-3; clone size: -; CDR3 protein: CAISLAIYSGNTIYF; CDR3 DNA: TGTGCCATCAGCCTAGCTATATACTCTGGAAACACCATATATTTT
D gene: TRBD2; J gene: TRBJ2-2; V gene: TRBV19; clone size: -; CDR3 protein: CASRPLTNKGGTGELFF; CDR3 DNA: TGTGCCAGTCGACCGCTTACTAATAAGGGAGGGACCGGGGAGCTGTTTTTT
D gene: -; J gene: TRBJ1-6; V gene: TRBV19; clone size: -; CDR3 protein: CASSTSGRESPLHF; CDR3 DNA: TGTGCCAGTAGTACCTCGGGCCGGGAGTCACCCCTCCACTTT
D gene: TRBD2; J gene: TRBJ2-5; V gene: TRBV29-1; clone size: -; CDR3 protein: CSARVTGGAKTQYF; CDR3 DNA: TGCAGCGCCAGGGTCACGGGGGGGGCCAAGACCCAGTACTTC
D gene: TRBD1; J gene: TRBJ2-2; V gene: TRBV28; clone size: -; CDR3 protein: CASRGPGQTDTGELFF; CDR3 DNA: TGTGCCAGCAGGGGACCGGGACAGACGGACACCGGGGAGCTGTTTTTT
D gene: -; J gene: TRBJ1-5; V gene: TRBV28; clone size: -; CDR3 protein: CASSSPTSGNQPQHF; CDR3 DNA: TGTGCCAGCAGTTCCCCAACGTCAGGCAATCAGCCCCAGCATTTT
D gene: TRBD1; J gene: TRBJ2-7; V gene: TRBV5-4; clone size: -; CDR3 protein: CASSLGTGDEQYF; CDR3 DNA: TGTGCCAGCAGCTTAGGGACAGGGGACGAGCAGTACTTC
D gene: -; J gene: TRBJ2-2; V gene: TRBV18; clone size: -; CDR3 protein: CASSRLTVQANTGELFF; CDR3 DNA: TGTGCCAGCTCACGGCTTACAGTTCAAGCGAACACCGGGGAGCTGTTTTTT
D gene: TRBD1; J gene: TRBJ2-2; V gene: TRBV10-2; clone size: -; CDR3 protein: CASTLPGTGAGELFF; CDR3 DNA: TGCGCCAGCACCCTTCCCGGGACAGGGGCCGGGGAGCTGTTTTTT
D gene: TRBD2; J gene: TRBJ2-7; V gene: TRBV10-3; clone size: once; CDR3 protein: CAISAGSGSTTYEQYF; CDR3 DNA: TGTGCCATCAGCGCCGGTAGCGGGAGCACCACCTACGAGCAGTACTTC
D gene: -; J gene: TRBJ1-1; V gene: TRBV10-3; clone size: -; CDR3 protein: CAISVAAGNTEAFF; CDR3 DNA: TGTGCCATCAGTGTCGCGGCGGGGAACACTGAAGCTTTCTTT
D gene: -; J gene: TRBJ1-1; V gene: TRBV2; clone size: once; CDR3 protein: CASRYGDTEAFF; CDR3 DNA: TGTGCCAGCAGATACGGGGACACTGAAGCTTTCTTT
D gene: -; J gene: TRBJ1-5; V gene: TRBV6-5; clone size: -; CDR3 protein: CASMQGLLQGPQHF; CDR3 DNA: TGTGCCAGCATGCAGGGATTACTTCAGGGGCCCCAGCATTTT
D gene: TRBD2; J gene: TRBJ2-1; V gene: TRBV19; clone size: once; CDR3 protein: CASSPWGGTYNEQFF; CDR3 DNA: TGTGCCAGTAGCCCGTGGGGGGGTACCTACAATGAGCAGTTCTTC
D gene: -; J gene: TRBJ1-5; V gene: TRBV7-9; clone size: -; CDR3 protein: CASSLGLGDQPQHF; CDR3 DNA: TGTGCCAGCAGCTTAGGGTTAGGAGATCAGCCCCAGCATTTT
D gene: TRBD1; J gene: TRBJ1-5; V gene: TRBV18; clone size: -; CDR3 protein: CASSQQGAMGQPQHF; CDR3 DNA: TGTGCCAGCTCACAACAGGGGGCGATGGGTCAGCCCCAGCATTTT
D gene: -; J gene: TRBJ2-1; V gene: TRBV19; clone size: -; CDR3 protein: CASRDNPYNEQFF; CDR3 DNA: TGTGCCAGCCGGGACAACCCCTACAATGAGCAGTTCTTC
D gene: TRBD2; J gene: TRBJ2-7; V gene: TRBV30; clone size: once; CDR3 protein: CAWSVEAGVFYEQYF; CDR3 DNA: TGTGCCTGGAGTGTGGAAGCGGGAGTATTCTACGAGCAGTACTTC
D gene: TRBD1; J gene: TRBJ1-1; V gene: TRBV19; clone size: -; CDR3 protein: CASSIDRTGPMDEAFF; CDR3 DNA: TGTGCCAGTAGTATAGATCGGACAGGGCCAATGGATGAAGCTTTCTTT
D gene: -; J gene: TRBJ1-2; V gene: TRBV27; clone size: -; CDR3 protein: CATMGEGGYGYTF; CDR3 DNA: TGTGCCACCATGGGCGAGGGCGGCTATGGCTACACCTTC